This TCR beta chain was identified during a study of blood T cells in healthy people across ages. CDR1 is ENHRY and CDR2 is SYGVKD in the germline V gene. The CDR3 is made up of 14 amino acids. Unmatched junction bases numbered 3, after V lost 5 bases and J lost 1 base. With a J-beta primer mix and a sample-barcoded 5' primer, a second PCR ran about 6 to 11 cycles. One entry per CDR3 protein results from TCRdb running MiXCR on the 5' RACE reads. This sample has around 2 million distinct CDR3 sequences; about 39% occur once, and the top ten carry under 25%. This clonotype appeared a few times. The chain uses TRBV10-3 and TRBJ2-5; 8 nucleotides agree with TRBD2. Input material: blood. The sequence derives from a human donor in good health. The chain's CDR3 is CAISIAGIQETQYF. DNA of the CDR3: TGTGCCATCAGTATAGCGGGGATCCAAGAGACCCAGTACTTC.